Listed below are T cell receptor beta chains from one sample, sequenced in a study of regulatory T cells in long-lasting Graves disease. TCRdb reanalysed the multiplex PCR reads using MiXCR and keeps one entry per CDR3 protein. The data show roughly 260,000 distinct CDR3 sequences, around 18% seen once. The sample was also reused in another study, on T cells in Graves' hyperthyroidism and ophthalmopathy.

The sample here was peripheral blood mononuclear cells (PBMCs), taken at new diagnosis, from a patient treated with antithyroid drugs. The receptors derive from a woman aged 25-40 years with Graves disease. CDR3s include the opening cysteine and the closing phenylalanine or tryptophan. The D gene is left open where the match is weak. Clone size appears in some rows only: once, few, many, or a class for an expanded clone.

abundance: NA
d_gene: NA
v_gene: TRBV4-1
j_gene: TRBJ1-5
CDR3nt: TGCGCCAGCAGCCAAGTCCCCTTTCTTCAGCCCCGGCATTTT
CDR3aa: CASSQVPFLQPRHF

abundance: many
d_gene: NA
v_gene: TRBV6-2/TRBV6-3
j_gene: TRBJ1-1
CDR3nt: TGTGCCAGCAGTTACTCGGCCGGTAACACTGAAGCTTTCTTT
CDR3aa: CASSYSAGNTEAFF

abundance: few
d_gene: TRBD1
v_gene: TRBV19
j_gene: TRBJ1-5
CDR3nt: TGTGCCAGTAGTATAGGGCCGGGACAGGGATCTCAGCCCCAGCATTTT
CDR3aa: CASSIGPGQGSQPQHF

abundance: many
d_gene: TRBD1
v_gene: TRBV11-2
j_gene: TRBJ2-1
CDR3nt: TGTGCCAGCAGCTTAACCTCCGGGACAGGTATCTACAATGAGCAGTTCTTC
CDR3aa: CASSLTSGTGIYNEQFF

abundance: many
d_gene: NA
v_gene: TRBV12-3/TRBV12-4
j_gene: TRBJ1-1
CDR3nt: TGTGCCAGCAGTTTAGGGACCTATCGGCCAGCTTTCTTT
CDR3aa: CASSLGTYRPAFF

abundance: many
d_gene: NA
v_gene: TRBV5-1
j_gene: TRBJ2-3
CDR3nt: TGCGCCAGCAGCTTCACAGGTTTCTCAGATACGCAGTATTTT
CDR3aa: CASSFTGFSDTQYF

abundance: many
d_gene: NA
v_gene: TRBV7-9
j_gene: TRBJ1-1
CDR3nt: TGTGCCAGCAGCTTAGCGAATGAAGGGCGAGCGGGGGCTGAAGCTTTCTTT
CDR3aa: CASSLANEGRAGAEAFF

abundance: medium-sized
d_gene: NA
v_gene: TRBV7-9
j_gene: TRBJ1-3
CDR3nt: TGTGCCAGCAGGGCAACATGGAATGTACTTGGAAACACCATATATTTT
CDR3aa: CASRATWNVLGNTIYF

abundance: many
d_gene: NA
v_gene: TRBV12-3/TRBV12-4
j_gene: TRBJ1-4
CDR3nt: TGTGCCAGCAGTTTAACGGGGCGAAAACTGTTTTTT
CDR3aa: CASSLTGRKLFF

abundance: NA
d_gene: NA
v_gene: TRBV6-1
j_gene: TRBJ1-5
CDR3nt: TGTGCCAGCAACCCTAGGGTCGGTCAGCCCCAGCATTTT
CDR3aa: CASNPRVGQPQHF

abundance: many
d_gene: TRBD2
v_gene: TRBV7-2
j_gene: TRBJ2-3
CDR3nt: TGTGCCAGCAGTCCTAGCGGGGGGGCCACAGATACGCAGTATTTT
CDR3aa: CASSPSGGATDTQYF

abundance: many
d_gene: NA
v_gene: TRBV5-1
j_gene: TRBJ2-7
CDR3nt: TGCGCCAGCAGTTCCCAGGGATTTTGGAACGAGCAGTACTTC
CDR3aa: CASSSQGFWNEQYF

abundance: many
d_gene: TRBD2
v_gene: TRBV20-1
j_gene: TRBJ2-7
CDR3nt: TGCAGTGCTAGCAGTCTAGCGGGGGGGACCTACGAGCAGTACTTC
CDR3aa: CSASSLAGGTYEQYF

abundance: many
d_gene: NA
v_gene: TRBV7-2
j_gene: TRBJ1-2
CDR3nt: TGTGCCAGCAGCACCGCAAATCCTAACTATGGCTACACCTTC
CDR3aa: CASSTANPNYGYTF

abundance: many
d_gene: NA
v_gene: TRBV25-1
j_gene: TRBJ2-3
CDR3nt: TGTGCCAGCAGGACCGAAGTCACAGATACGCAGTATTTT
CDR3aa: CASRTEVTDTQYF

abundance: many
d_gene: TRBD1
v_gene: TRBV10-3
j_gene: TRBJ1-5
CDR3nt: TGTGCCATCAGCGACAGGGAGGACCAGCCCCAGCATTTT
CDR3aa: CAISDREDQPQHF

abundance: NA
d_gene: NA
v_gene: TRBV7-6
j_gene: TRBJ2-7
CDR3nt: TGTGCCAGCAGCTTAGGGATCGAAACCTACGAGCAGTACTTC
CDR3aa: CASSLGIETYEQYF

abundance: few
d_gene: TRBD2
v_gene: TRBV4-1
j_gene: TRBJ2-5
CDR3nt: TGCGCCAGCAGCCAACTAGCGGGGGGCAGATCAGAGACCCAGTACTTC
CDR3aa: CASSQLAGGRSETQYF

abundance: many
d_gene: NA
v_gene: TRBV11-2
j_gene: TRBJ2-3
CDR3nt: TGTGCCAGCAGCTGGACTATTCATCCTCCAGATACGCAGTATTTT
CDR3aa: CASSWTIHPPDTQYF

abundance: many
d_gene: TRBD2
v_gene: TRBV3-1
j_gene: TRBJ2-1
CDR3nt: TGTGCCAGCAGCCCTCTAGCGGGGCCTCTGAGTGAGCAGTTCTTC
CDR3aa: CASSPLAGPLSEQFF

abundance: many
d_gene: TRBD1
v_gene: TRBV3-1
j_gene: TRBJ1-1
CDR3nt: TGTGCCAGCAGCCGGCGACAGGGGAACGCTTTCTTT
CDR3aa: CASSRRQGNAFF

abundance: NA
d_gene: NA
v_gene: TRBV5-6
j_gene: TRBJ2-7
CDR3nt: TGTGCCAGCAGCTTTGGGCCCGACAGCCCCTACGAGCAGTACTTC
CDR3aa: CASSFGPDSPYEQYF

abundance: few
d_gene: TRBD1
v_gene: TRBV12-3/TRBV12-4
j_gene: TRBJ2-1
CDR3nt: TGTGCCAGCAGTTTTGGCAGGGGGCCCTCCTACAATGAGCAGTTCTTC
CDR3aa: CASSFGRGPSYNEQFF

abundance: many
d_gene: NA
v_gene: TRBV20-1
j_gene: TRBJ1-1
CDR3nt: TGCAGTGCTAGTGGGGGGGAATCCATGAACACTGAAGCTTTCTTT
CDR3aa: CSASGGESMNTEAFF

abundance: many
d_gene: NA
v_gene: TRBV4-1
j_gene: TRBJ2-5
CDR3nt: TGCGCCAGCAGCCAAGATCGGTTAAACGGGGAGACCCAGTACTTC
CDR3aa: CASSQDRLNGETQYF

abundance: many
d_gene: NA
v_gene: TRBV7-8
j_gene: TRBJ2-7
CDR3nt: TGTGCCAGCAGCCTTGTCATGAGCTACGAGCAGTACTTC
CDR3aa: CASSLVMSYEQYF

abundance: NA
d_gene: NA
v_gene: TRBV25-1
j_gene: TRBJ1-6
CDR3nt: TGTGCCAACCCCGGGGCCTTTAGCTCCTATAATTCACCCCTCCACTTT
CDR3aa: CANPGAFSSYNSPLHF

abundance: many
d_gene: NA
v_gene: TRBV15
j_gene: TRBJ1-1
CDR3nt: TGTGCCACCAGCAGAGGGGGGATGGAGAACACTGAAGCTTTCTTT
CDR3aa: CATSRGGMENTEAFF

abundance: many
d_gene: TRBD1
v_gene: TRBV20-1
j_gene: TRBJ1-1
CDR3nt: TGCAGTGCTTCCCAGGGGGTGGTGGGTGAAGCTTTCTTT
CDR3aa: CSASQGVVGEAFF

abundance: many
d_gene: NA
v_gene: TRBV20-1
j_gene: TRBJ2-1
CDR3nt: TGCAGTGCTAGAGATCCCACGGGGCAAGGAAACTATGAGCAGTTCTTC
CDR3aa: CSARDPTGQGNYEQFF

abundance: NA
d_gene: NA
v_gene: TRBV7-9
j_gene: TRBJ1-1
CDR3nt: TGTGCCAGCAGCACTGGGGCGGAGAACACTGAAGCTTTCTTT
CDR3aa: CASSTGAENTEAFF

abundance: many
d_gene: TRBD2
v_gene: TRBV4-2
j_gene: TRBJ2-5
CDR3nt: TGTGCCAGCAGCCCGGCGGGGGGACAAGAGACCCAGTACTTC
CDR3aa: CASSPAGGQETQYF

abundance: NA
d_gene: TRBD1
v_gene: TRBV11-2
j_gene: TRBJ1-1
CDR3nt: TGTGCCAGCAGCCAAAAGCGAGACAGGGCGATTGAGTTGCGCTCTGAAGCTTTCTTT
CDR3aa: CASSQKRDRAIELRSEAFF

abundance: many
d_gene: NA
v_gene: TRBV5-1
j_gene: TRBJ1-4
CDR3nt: TGCGCCAGCAGCTTGGGGAGTCCGGTCACTAATGAAAAACTGTTTTTT
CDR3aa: CASSLGSPVTNEKLFF

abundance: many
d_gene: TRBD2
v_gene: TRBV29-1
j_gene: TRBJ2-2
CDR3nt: TGCAGCGTGCCTAGGTCGGGGGGCACCGGGGAGCTGTTTTTT
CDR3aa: CSVPRSGGTGELFF

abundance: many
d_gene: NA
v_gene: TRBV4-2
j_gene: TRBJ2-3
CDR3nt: TGTGCCAGCAGCCAGGCAAAGAGAGATACGCAGTATTTT
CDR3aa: CASSQAKRDTQYF

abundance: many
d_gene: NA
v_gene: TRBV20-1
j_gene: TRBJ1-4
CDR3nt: TGCAGTGCTAGGGATACAGGGAGTGAAAAACTGTTTTTT
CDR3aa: CSARDTGSEKLFF

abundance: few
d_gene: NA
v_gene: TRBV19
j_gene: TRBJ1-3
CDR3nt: TGTGCCAGTAGTATAGACCCCCGGACCTCTGGAAACACCATATATTTT
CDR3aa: CASSIDPRTSGNTIYF

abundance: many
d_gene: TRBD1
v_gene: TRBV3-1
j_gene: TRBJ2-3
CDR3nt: TGTGCCAGCAGCGATAGACAGGGGGTCACAGATACGCAGTATTTT
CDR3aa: CASSDRQGVTDTQYF

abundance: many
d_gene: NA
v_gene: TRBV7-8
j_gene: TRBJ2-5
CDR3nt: TGTGCCAGCACCCTAACGGGTTTAGAGACCCAGTACTTC
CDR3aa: CASTLTGLETQYF

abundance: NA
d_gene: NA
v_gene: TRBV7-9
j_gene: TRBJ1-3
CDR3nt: TGTGCCAGCAGCCAACCTGACAGGCGGGGAAACACCGTATATTTT
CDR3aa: CASSQPDRRGNTVYF

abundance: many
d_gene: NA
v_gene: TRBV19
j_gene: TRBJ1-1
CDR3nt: TGTGCCAGTAGTAGGGGAGGGCCTTTGGCTGAAGCTTTCTTT
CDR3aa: CASSRGGPLAEAFF

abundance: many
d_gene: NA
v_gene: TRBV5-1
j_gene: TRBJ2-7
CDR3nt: TGCGCCAGCAGCTTGGGTTGGGGAGTAGGGTACGAGCAGTACTTC
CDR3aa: CASSLGWGVGYEQYF

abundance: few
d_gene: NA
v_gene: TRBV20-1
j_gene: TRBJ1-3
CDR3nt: TGCAGTGCCCACAGGGCGAGCTCTGGAAACACCATATATTTT
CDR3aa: CSAHRASSGNTIYF

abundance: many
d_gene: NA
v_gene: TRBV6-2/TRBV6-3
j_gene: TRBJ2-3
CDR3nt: TGTGCCAGCAGTTACGCCCAAGGGCGGGATACGCAGTATTTT
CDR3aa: CASSYAQGRDTQYF

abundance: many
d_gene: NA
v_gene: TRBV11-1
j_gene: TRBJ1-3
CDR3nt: TGTGCCAGCAGCTTATTCGGGCAAGGAAACACCATATATTTT
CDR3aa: CASSLFGQGNTIYF

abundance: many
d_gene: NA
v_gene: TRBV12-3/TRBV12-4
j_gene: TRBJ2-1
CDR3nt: TGTGCCAGCAGTTTCACCACAGGGCAAGGGAATGAGCAGTTCTTC
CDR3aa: CASSFTTGQGNEQFF

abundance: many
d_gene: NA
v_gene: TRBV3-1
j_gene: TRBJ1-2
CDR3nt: TGTGCCAGCAGCCAAGAGTTATGGGCTCCTCGGGGTAACTATGGCTACACCTTC
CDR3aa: CASSQELWAPRGNYGYTF

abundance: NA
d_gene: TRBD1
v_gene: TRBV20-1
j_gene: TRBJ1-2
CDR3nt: TGCAGTGCTAGTGGTACAGGGGGAGACTATGGCTACACCTTC
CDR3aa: CSASGTGGDYGYTF

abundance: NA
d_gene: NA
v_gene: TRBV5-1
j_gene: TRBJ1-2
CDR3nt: TGCGCCAGCAGCTTGGACCAGGGTGTGGTTGGCTACACCTTC
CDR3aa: CASSLDQGVVGYTF

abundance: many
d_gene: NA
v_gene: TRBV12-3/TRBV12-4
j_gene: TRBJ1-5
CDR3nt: TGTGCCAGCAGTTTAAATGCAGCGGAGGGGAGACAGCCCCAGCATTTT
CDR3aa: CASSLNAAEGRQPQHF

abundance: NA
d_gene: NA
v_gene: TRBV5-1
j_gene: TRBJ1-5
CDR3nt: TGCGCCAGCAGCTTGGACGGTCGGCAGCCCCAGCATTTT
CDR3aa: CASSLDGRQPQHF

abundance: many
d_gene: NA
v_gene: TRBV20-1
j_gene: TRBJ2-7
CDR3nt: TGCAGTGCTAGTCGGACACTCTACGAGCAGTACTTC
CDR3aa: CSASRTLYEQYF